Listed here are 8 T cell receptor beta chains from one sample, sequenced in a study of blood T cell repertoires in COVID-19 (dated by TCRdb to the early 2020s). Libraries were built with the immunoSEQ multiplex PCR assay. TCRdb's version of the immuneACCESS table is confined to in-frame rearrangements and falls short of the full clone set. An unresolved V gene accounts for under half of the shortfall where checked; the remainder is of unknown origin. The sample table holds about 280,000 clones, of which 80% to 90% were seen once. The ten largest clones capture roughly 9.6% of the sample. The sequenced sample consisted of peripheral blood. The receptors derive from an older woman with acute or convalescent COVID-19.

The chain uses TRBV27 and TRBJ1-1; 10 nucleotides line up with TRBD1. This CDR3 is built from 16 residues. CDR1 is MNHEY, CDR2 SMNVEV, per germline (reference sequence). The V gene end was trimmed by 4 bases and the J gene end by 8 bases; junction bases not matched to a gene: 13. CDR3 in DNA: TGTGCCAGCAGTTCCACCGGGACAGGGGTGAGGAAGGAAGCTTTCTTT. Amino acid sequence: CASSSTGTGVRKEAFF.

V is TRBV6-5 and J is TRBJ2-3, with a tentative D call TRBD2 (6 bases). CDR1 and CDR2 from the germline V gene are MNHEY and SVGAGI. V was trimmed by 6 bases and J by 5 bases, leaving 15 bases between them. The CDR3 consists of 14 residues. CDR3 DNA sequence: TGTGCCAGCAGGGGCCGAGCGGGCAAAGATACGCAGTATTTT. Translation gives CASRGRAGKDTQYF.

The chain links TRBV18 to TRBJ2-7, with 8 nucleotides matching TRBD1. Germline V gene lookup returns CDR1 KGHSH and CDR2 LQKENI. Trimming at V came to 6 bases and at J to 6 bases, leaving 7 bases not matched to a gene. This CDR3 has 13 amino acids. Written as DNA, the CDR3 is TGTGCCAGCTCGCCCGTCGACAGGGGCGAGCAGTACTTC. Translated: CASSPVDRGEQYF.

This clone was counted ten times or more. The V call is TRBV3-1 (or the pseudogene TRBV3-2), the J call TRBJ2-2, with D possibly matching TRBD2 (7 bases). This CDR3 spans 17 amino acids. Germline V gene data show CDR1 as LGHDT and CDR2 as YNNKEL (reference sequence). V gave up 3 bases and J gave up 2 bases, with 16 bases separating them. CDR3 sequence (DNA): TGTGCCAGCAGCCAGAGCTGGGCGGGGGCCAACACCGGGGAGCTGTTTTTT. The encoded protein is CASSQSWAGANTGELFF.

This clone was counted a few times. The chain has TRBV3-1 (or the pseudogene TRBV3-2) and TRBJ2-5; D is uncertain. This CDR3 has 15 residues. V was pared by 0 bases and J by 5 bases, with 13 bases between. Per germline, CDR1 LGHDT and CDR2 YNNKEL (reference sequence). The CDR3 DNA sequence: TGTGCCAGCAGCCAAGACCTTCGGGTTATTGAGACCCAGTACTTC. Translating gives CASSQDLRVIETQYF.

This clone was observed a handful of times. This rearrangement joins TRBV12-5 to TRBJ1-6; D is possibly TRBD1 (6 bases). Per germline, CDR1 LGHNT and CDR2 FRNRAP. This CDR3 has 15 residues. V was trimmed by 5 bases and J by 0 bases, leaving 8 bases between them. CDR3 protein: CASGGQSSYNSPLHF. CDR3 coding DNA: TGTGCTAGTGGTGGACAGAGCTCCTATAATTCACCCCTCCACTTT.

The sample holds one count of this clone. V gene TRBV3-1 (or the pseudogene TRBV3-2) combines with J gene TRBJ1-4, with a possible D match to TRBD1 (5 bases). The germline CDR1 and CDR2 sequences are LGHDT and YNNKEL (reference sequence). CDR3 length equals 16 residues. V dropped 0 bases and J dropped 5 bases, with 13 bases sitting between them. Here the CDR3 reads CASSQEGGKGNEKLFF. The DNA for the CDR3 is TGTGCCAGCAGCCAAGAGGGGGGAAAGGGGAATGAAAAACTGTTTTTT.

The V gene is TRBV5-4, the J gene TRBJ2-2, with D perhaps TRBD2 (6 bases). Looked up from germline, CDR1 is SGHNT and CDR2 is YYREEE (reference sequence). Trimming removed 0 bases from V and 0 bases from J, with 12 bases in between. This CDR3 is built from 17 residues. CDR3 residues: CASSLGAWGANTGELFF. The CDR3 DNA reads TGTGCCAGCAGCTTGGGGGCCTGGGGGGCGAACACCGGGGAGCTGTTTTTT.